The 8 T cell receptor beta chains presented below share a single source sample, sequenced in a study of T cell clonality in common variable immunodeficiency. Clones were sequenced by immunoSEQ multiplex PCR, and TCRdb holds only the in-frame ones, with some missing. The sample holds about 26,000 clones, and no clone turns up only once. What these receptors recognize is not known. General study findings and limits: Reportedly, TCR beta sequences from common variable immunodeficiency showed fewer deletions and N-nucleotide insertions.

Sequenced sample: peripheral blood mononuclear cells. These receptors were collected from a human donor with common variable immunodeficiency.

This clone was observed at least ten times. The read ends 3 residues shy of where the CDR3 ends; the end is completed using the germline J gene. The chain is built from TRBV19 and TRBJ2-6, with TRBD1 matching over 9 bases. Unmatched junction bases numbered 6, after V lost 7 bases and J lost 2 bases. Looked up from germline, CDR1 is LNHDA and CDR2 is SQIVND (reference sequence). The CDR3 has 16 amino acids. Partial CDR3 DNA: TGTGCCAGTATTACAGGGGGCGGTCCTGGGGCCAACGTC. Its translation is CASITGGGPGANV. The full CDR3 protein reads CASITGGGPGANVLTF.

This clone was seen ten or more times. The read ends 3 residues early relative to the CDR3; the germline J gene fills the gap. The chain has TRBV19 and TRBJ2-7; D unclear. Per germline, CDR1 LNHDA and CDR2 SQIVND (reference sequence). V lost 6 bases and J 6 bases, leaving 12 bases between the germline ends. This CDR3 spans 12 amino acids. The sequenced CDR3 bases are TGTGCCAGTAGCCCTTCCGGGTTCGAG. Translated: CASSPSGFE. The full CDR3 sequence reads CASSPSGFEQYF. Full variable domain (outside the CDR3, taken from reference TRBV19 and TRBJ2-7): DGGITQSPKYLFRKEGQNVTLSCEQNLNHDAMYWYRQDPGQGLRLIYYSQIVNDFQKGDIAEGYSVSREKKESFPLTVTSAQKNPTAFYLCASSPSGFEQYFGPGTRLTVT.

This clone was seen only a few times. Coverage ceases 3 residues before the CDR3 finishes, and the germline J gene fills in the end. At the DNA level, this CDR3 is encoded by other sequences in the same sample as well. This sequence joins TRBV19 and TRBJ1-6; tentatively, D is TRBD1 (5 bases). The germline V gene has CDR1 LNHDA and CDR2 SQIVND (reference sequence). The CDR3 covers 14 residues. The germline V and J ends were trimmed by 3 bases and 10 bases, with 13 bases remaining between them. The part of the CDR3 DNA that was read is TGTGCCAGTAGTATGGGCCAGGGAGGGTCACCC. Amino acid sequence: CASSMGQGGSP. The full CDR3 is CASSMGQGGSPLHF.

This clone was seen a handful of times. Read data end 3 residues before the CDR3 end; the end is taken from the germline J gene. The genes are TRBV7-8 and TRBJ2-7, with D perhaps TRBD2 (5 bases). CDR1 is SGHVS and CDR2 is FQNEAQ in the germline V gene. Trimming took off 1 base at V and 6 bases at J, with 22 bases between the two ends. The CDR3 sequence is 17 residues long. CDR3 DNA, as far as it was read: TGTGCCAGCAGCTTAGTTGTAGCGCCGGGCCGGGGTGGCGAG. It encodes CASSLVVAPGRGGE. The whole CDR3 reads CASSLVVAPGRGGEQYF.

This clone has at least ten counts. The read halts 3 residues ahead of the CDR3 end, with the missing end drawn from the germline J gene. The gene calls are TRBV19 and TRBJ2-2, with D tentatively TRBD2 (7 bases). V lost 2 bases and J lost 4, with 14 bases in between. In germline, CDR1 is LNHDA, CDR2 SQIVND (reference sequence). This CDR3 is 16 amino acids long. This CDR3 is CASSIQGGGSTGELFF. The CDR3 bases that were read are TGTGCCAGTAGTATACAAGGGGGGGGATCCACCGGGGAG.

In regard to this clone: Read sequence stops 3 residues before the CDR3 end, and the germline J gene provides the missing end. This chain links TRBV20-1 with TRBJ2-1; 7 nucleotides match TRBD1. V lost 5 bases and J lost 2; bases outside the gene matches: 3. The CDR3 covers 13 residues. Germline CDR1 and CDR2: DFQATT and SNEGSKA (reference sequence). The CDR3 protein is CSAYRGTYNEQFF. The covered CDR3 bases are TGCAGTGCTTACAGGGGAACCTACAATGAG.

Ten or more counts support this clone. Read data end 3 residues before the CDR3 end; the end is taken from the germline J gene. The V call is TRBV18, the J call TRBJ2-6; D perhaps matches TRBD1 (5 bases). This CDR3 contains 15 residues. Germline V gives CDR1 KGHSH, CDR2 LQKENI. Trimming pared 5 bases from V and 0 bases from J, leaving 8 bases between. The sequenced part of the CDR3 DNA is TGTGCCAGCTCAAGTACAGGCTCTGGGGCCAACGTC. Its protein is CASSSTGSGANV. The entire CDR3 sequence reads CASSSTGSGANVLTF.

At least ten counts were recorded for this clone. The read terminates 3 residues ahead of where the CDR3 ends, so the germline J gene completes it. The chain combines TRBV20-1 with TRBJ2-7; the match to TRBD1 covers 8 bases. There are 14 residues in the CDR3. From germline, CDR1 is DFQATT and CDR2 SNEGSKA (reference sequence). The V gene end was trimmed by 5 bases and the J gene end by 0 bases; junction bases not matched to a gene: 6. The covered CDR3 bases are TGCAGTGCTCCAGACAGGGGAAACTCCTACGAG. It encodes CSAPDRGNSYE. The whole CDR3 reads CSAPDRGNSYEQYF.